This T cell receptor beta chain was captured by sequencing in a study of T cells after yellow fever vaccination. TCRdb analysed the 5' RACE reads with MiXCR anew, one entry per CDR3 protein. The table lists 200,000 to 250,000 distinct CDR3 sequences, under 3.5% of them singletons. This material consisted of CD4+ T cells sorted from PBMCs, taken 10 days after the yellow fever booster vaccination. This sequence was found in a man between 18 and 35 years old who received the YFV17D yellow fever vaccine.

The DNA for the CDR3 is TGTGCCACCAAGAGGGGGACAGGGGTTAATCAGCCCCAGCATTTT. Its translation is CATKRGTGVNQPQHF. V usage is TRBV6-6 and J usage is TRBJ1-5, with 10 bases identical to TRBD1. Germline V CDR1 and CDR2: MNHNY, SVGAGI (reference sequence). V dropped 10 bases and J dropped 4; count of bases not matched to a gene: 10. This CDR3 comprises 15 residues.